This record looks at one TCR beta chain sequence and its context. V was pared by 6 bases and J by 5 bases, with 4 bases of the junction left unmatched. This CDR3 spans 13 amino acids. Germline V CDR1 and CDR2: MNHEY, SVGAGI. The sample comes from a study of blood T cell repertoires in COVID-19. Per the original methods: Amplifying reference gene primers gave estimates of nucleated cell counts. Using immunoSEQ multiplex PCR, the repertoire was profiled, and TCRdb retains in-frame clones only, with some absent. V and J calls and clone size are given by that table; D and trimming were obtained from the DNA. The sample lists about 400,000 clones, around nine tenths seen once, with about 3% in the top ten.

The chain uses TRBV6-5 and TRBJ2-5, with TRBD1 matching over 9 bases. Sequenced material: peripheral blood. The clonotype comes from a human donor in a cohort sampled during active COVID-19. The CDR3, as DNA: TGTGCCAGCAGCCAAGACAGGGGGGAGACCCAGTACTTC. Protein sequence: CASSQDRGETQYF.